Each of the 21 T cell receptor beta chains below was sequenced from the same sample in a study of T cell responses to AZD1222 COVID-19 vaccine. The data were produced by immunoSEQ multiplex PCR, yet TCRdb's version contains in-frame clones alone and is incomplete. The table shows approximately 99,000 clones, with roughly nine tenths occurring only once. This sample comprised peripheral blood, obtained on day 0 of MenACWY control vaccination. Every receptor here comes from an adult in good health.

This chain uses TRBV28 with TRBJ1-2; D may be TRBD1 (6 bases). Trimming stripped 5 bases from V and 8 bases from J, with 18 bases between. The CDR3 sequence is 14 residues long. Germline values: CDR1 MDHEN, CDR2 SYDVKM. The CDR3 bases are TGTGCCAGCAGTCCTACAGGGACGGTTAGGGGCTACACCTTC. Translated: CASSPTGTVRGYTF.

The chain couples TRBV4-2 to TRBJ1-6, with D maybe TRBD1 (5 bases). CDR1 and CDR2 from the germline V gene are LGHNA and YNFKEQ. This CDR3 has 13 residues. The ends were cut back, 6 bases at V and 11 bases at J, with 14 bases in the middle. The CDR3, as DNA: TGTGCCAGCAGACAAATCCAGGGCACACCCCTCCACTTT. Amino acids: CASRQIQGTPLHF.

The chain joins TRBV6-5 to TRBJ1-5; 8 bases map to TRBD1. This CDR3 is built from 15 residues. V lost 7 bases, J lost 7 bases, and 12 bases stayed unmatched. In germline, CDR1 is MNHEY, CDR2 SVGAGI. The CDR3 region is CASNGLQTGEQPQHF. CDR3 DNA sequence: TGTGCCAGCAATGGATTGCAGACAGGGGAGCAGCCCCAGCATTTT.

The sample holds a few counts of this clone. This rearrangement joins TRBV19 to TRBJ1-2, with D possibly matching TRBD1 (6 bases). CDR1 LNHDA and CDR2 SQIVND come from the germline V gene (reference sequence). V dropped 7 bases and J dropped 1 base, with 13 bases sitting between them. This CDR3 region has 14 residues. CDR3 region: CASTMQGFNYGYTF. Written as DNA, the CDR3 is TGTGCCAGTACCATGCAGGGGTTTAACTATGGCTACACCTTC.

This chain uses TRBV27 with TRBJ1-3; D gene ambiguous. This CDR3 spans 15 amino acids. With 4 bases removed from V and 0 bases from J, the gap between germline ends came to 10 bases. Germline V gene data show CDR1 as MNHEY and CDR2 as SMNVEV (reference sequence). CDR3 residues: CASSSLQSSGNTIYF. For the CDR3, the DNA is TGTGCCAGCAGTTCCCTACAGAGCTCTGGAAACACCATATATTTT.

This chain uses TRBV30 with TRBJ2-6; TRBD2 matches at 7 bases. The CDR3 is 18 residues long. Germline CDR1 is GTSNPN and CDR2 is SVGIG (reference sequence). Losses at the gene ends were 8 bases for V and 0 bases for J; bases not matched to a gene: 16. In DNA, the CDR3 is TGTGCCATTGTTGGGGGGGACTTAGTATCCTCTGGGGCCAACGTCCTGACTTTC. Translating gives CAIVGGDLVSSGANVLTF.

The rearrangement joins TRBV6-4 to TRBJ1-1; 7 nucleotides match TRBD1. The germline gives CDR1 MRHNA, CDR2 SNTAGT. V lost 3 bases and J lost 7; bases outside the gene matches: 8. CDR3 length equals 14 residues. The CDR3 region is CASSDTGEKGEAFF. CDR3 in DNA: TGTGCCAGCAGTGATACAGGGGAAAAGGGTGAAGCTTTCTTT.

The chain employs TRBV19 and TRBJ1-2; 10 bases fit TRBD1. Germline CDR1 reads LNHDA; CDR2 reads SQIVND (reference sequence). V trimming: 6 bases; J trimming: 4 bases; junction bases outside the gene matches: 8. The CDR3 length is 15 residues. CDR3 nucleotides: TGTGCCAGTAGCCCCCAGGGGACAGGGGTCTATGGCTACACCTTC. Protein: CASSPQGTGVYGYTF.

The CDR3 region is CASSLGLVPDTQYF. The CDR3 DNA reads as TGTGCCAGCAGCCTCGGGCTAGTTCCAGATACGCAGTATTTT. V and J are TRBV28 and TRBJ2-3; D remains unclear. This CDR3 contains 14 residues. Germline CDR1 is MDHEN and CDR2 is SYDVKM. With 6 bases removed from V and 4 bases from J, the gap between germline ends came to 14 bases.

The chain carries TRBV11-2 and TRBJ2-7; D might be TRBD1 (6 bases). Germline V CDR1 and CDR2: SGHAT, FQNNGV. The CDR3 spans 15 residues. With 1 base removed from V and 6 bases from J, the gap between germline ends came to 16 bases. Here the CDR3 reads CASSLGHRDPIEQYF. The CDR3 bases are TGTGCCAGCAGCTTAGGACACAGGGATCCCATCGAGCAGTACTTC.

This clone was counted between two and nine times. CDR3 coding DNA: TGTGCCAGCAGTTACTCACCAGCGGGGACCTACAATGAGCAGTTCTTC. Its translation: CASSYSPAGTYNEQFF. V and J are TRBV6-2 or TRBV6-3 and TRBJ2-1; TRBD2 aligns across 7 bases. Germline trimming cut 0 bases from V and 2 bases from J; bases unmatched to any gene: 4. The CDR3 spans 16 residues. Per germline, CDR1 MNHEY and CDR2 SVGEGT.

The chain combines TRBV15 with TRBJ2-7; TRBD1 matches at 9 bases. Trimming at V came to 3 bases and at J to 4 bases, leaving 4 bases not matched to a gene. Germline loops: CDR1 LNHNV, CDR2 YYDKDF (reference sequence). CDR3 length: 14 amino acids. For the CDR3, the DNA is TGTGCCACCAGCAGCGGACAGGGGAAATACGAGCAGTACTTC. It is translated as CATSSGQGKYEQYF.

The V and J genes are TRBV21-1 and TRBJ2-7; no DNA check was done on the table's D call, TRBD1. TRBV21-1 is a listed pseudogene. The CDR3 extends over 15 amino acids. The CDR3 loop reads CASSNSTGDPYEQYF. In DNA, the CDR3 is TGTGCCAGCAGCAATTCGACAGGAGACCCTTACGAGCAGTACTTC.

The chain is built from TRBV5-4 and TRBJ1-1, with TRBD1 identical over 10 bases. Germline V CDR1 and CDR2: SGHNT, YYREEE (reference sequence). This CDR3 has 13 amino acids. Trimming removed 6 bases from V and 5 bases from J; junction bases left unmatched: 4. The CDR3, as DNA: TGTGCCAGCACCGGGACAGGGGCGACTGAAGCTTTCTTT. Translated: CASTGTGATEAFF.

The V and J genes are TRBV5-4 and TRBJ1-4; weak D call: TRBD1 (5 bases). The length of the CDR3 is 16 residues. CDR1 and CDR2 from the germline V gene are SGHNT and YYREEE (reference sequence). V dropped 5 bases and J dropped 0 bases, with 14 bases sitting between them. In DNA, the CDR3 is TGTGCCAGCAGTCAGGGACGCGGAGCAACTAATGAAAAACTGTTTTTT. Its protein product is CASSQGRGATNEKLFF.

The chain uses TRBV11-2 and TRBJ1-4; D gene ambiguous. The CDR3 is 13 residues long. V was trimmed by 1 base and J by 5 bases, leaving 5 bases between them. The germline V gene encodes CDR1 SGHAT and CDR2 FQNNGV. In DNA form, the CDR3 reads TGTGCCAGCAGCTTAGTAGAGAATGAAAAACTGTTTTTT. Its translation is CASSLVENEKLFF.

V usage is TRBV18 and J usage is TRBJ2-3; D not resolved. CDR3 length: 15 residues. Germline loops: CDR1 KGHSH, CDR2 LQKENI. The ends were cut back, 2 bases at V and 0 bases at J, with 9 bases in the middle. CDR3 sequence reads: CASSPRHTSTDTQYF. The CDR3 DNA reads as TGTGCCAGCTCACCAAGGCATACTAGCACAGATACGCAGTATTTT.

This chain links TRBV7-2 with TRBJ1-2; D is ambiguous. V gave up 4 bases and J gave up 1 base, with 4 bases separating them. The CDR3 totals 12 residues. Germline V gene lookup returns CDR1 SGHTA and CDR2 FQGNSA. This chain's CDR3 is CASSSVNYGYTF. CDR3 coding DNA: TGTGCCAGCAGCTCAGTTAACTATGGCTACACCTTC.

This clone was observed a single time. The chain carries TRBV3-1 (or the pseudogene TRBV3-2) and TRBJ1-2, with TRBD1 matching 7 bases. Germline V gene lookup returns CDR1 LGHDT and CDR2 YNNKEL (reference sequence). The CDR3 sequence is 15 residues long. After removal of 1 base from V and 3 bases from J, the junction contained 5 bases not matched to a gene. The CDR3 DNA follows: TGTGCCAGCAGCCAAGTACCCGACAGGGACTATGGCTACACCTTC. This translates into CASSQVPDRDYGYTF.

This clone was seen only a few times. The chain uses TRBV19 and TRBJ2-1; TRBD2 agrees at 15 bases. The CDR3 loop spans 20 amino acids. V was pared by 5 bases and J by 0 bases, with 11 bases of the junction left unmatched. Germline values: CDR1 LNHDA, CDR2 SQIVND (reference sequence). The CDR3 protein is CASSLGLAGGTLSSYNEQFF. DNA for the CDR3: TGTGCCAGTAGTTTAGGACTAGCGGGGGGGACCCTAAGCTCCTACAATGAGCAGTTCTTC.

This chain joins TRBV24-1 and TRBJ1-5, with TRBD1 as a possible D gene (5 bases). This CDR3 is built from 12 residues. The V and J ends lost 6 bases and 5 bases respectively, with 7 bases between them. Germline assignment: CDR1 KGHDR and CDR2 SFDVKD. The CDR3 here is CATSMGDQPQHF. The CDR3 DNA reads TGTGCCACCAGTATGGGGGATCAGCCCCAGCATTTT.